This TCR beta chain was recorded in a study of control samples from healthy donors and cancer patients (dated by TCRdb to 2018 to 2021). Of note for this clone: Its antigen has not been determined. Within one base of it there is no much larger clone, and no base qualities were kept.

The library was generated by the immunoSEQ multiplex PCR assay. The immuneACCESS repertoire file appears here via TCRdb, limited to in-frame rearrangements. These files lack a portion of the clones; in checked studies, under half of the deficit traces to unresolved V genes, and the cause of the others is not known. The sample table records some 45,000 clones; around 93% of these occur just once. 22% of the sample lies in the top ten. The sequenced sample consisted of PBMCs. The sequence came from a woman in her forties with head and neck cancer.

The CDR3 sequence is CASNDGTIYGYTF. The nucleotide sequence reads as follows: TGTGCCAGTAACGACGGGACTATCTATGGCTACACCTTC. Rearrangement joined TRBV19 to TRBJ1-2, with TRBD1 perhaps the D gene, on 5 matching bases. The germline V gene (reference sequence) gives CDR1 as LNHDA and CDR2 as SQIVND. CDR3 length: 13 amino acids, cysteine to phenylalanine. The DNA shown is the 39-base CDR3, in frame from base 1. V gives up 7 bases and J gives up 4 bases, and the segment between their germline ends measures 13 bases.